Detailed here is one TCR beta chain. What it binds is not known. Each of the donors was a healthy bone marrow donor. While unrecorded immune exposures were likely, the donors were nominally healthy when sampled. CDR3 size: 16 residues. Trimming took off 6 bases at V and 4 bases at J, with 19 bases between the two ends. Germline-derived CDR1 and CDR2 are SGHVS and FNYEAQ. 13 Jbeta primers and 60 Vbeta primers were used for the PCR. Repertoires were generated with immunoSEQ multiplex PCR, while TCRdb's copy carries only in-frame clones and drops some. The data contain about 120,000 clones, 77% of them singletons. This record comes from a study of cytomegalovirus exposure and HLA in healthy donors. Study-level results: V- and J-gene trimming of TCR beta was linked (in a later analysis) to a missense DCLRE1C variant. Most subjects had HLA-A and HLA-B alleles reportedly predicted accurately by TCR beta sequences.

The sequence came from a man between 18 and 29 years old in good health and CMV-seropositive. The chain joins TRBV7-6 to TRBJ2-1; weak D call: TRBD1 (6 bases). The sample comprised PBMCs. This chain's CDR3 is CASSSSSQGRYNEQFF. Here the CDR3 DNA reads TGTGCCAGCAGTTCCAGCTCCCAGGGGAGATACAATGAGCAGTTCTTC.